This TCR beta chain was identified in a study of cytomegalovirus exposure and HLA in healthy donors listed by TCRdb under 2017. Concerning the study at large: An earlier analysis of a few hundred of the donors reported around 280 Gb of sequence data and 90 million to 120 million unique TCR beta sequences obtained from some 170 million T cells. Roughly 310 gigabases of sequencing data and tens of millions of unique TCR sequences were included in an early release covering about 600 HLA-typed donors. Of the approximately 400 genotyped donors, 75% to 85% were placed in the genetic ancestry cluster associated with self-reported Caucasian donors. The study aimed to test whether cataloging public T cell receptors could reveal signatures of past pathogen exposure. The study profiled the T cell repertoires of under 850 subjects by immunosequencing and related them to cytomegalovirus serostatus. Besides the first cohort of roughly 640 subjects, a separate validation cohort made up of 120 or so different subjects was used. To predict cytomegalovirus infection status, the study brought together high-throughput TCR immunosequencing, statistical association of individual TCRs with disease status, and machine learning. In a later analysis, previously published TCR beta repertoires from 666 donors were re-analyzed and high-resolution HLA genotyping was added so that TCR occurrence patterns could be studied. Rather than using new phenotypic data, the later analysis identified candidate immune exposures from TCR beta sequences and from how often those sequences occurred across donors. In an earlier analysis of 550 to 700 of the donors, high-throughput TCR beta sequencing was used to judge whether each TCR beta V gene segment behaved as functional or pseudogenic. Donor age, sex, ethnicity and CMV serostatus were collected together with the repertoire data. A later genetic analysis took genome-wide SNP genotypes for 398 of the 666 donors and used that subset as a discovery cohort. All discovery cohort repertoires had been generated on a single sequencing platform. Class I and class II HLA loci were covered by the typing at four-digit resolution. The number of typed donors differed by locus: about 620-640 for A, B, C, DRB1 and DQB1; approximately 540 for DQA1; some 590 for DPA1; and 400 to 480 for DPB1. Several DR-DQ haplotypes were treated as single units for association and clustering because of strong linkage in the cohort. Across some 400 genotyped donors of the cohort, an average of approximately 220,000 unique TCR beta nucleotide sequences per donor were sequenced, and approximately 19% of those sequences were non-productive.

The study at large found these results: Presence/absence analyses assumed roughly uniform sequencing depth across donors, an assumption that may not hold. A further reported finding was that TCR beta sequences accurately predicted the HLA-A and HLA-B alleles for most subjects in the first cohort. Compared with equally common non-associated chains, HLA-associated TCR beta chains in a later analysis were more clonally expanded and had lower generation probabilities. Three of the identified cytomegalovirus-associated TCR beta chains were confirmed in vitro to be specific for cytomegalovirus antigens. In an earlier analysis of around 600 of the donors, most TCR beta V segments appeared in productive rearrangements about 90% or about 30% of the time, broadly matching IMGT annotations. A later analysis found that TCR association rates varied across HLA loci, with DRB1 alleles showing the most associated TCRs and HLA-C alleles the fewest. The only immune exposure information available for the cohort was CMV serostatus. A total of roughly 160 TCR beta chains were listed by the study as associated with cytomegalovirus. Linkage disequilibrium might explain the correlated functional status among segregating V segments, but an unknown experimental factor could not be excluded. While some public TCRs were present in many individuals, most TCR sequences turned up only very rarely across donors. Because the 87-base-pair reads could not distinguish some IMGT-functional V segments, including TRBV6-2 and TRBV6-3, those segments were excluded. According to a later analysis, most CMV-associated TCR beta chains appeared to be HLA-restricted, and the HLA associations seemed to be driven largely by CMV exposure. A later genetic analysis associated a missense DCLRE1C variant with V-gene and J-gene trimming of TCR beta chains, and an independent cohort replicated the association. When HLA alleles, especially DR and DQ, strongly co-occurred, attributing TCR associations to individual alleles was difficult. This cohort had only TCR beta chains sequenced, and the lack of alpha or paired-chain data limited which features could be detected. Because counts were too low, around 18 rarely observed V segments, including chromosome 9 orphons, were left out of the earlier analysis of approximately 580 of the donors. Specific HLA alleles were associated with 15,000 to 20,000 TCR beta sequences at a false discovery rate of 0.05 in a later analysis. Cytomegalovirus status was reported to be diagnosed by the classifier with high specificity and sensitivity in both the original and validation cohorts. HLA typing was unavailable for some donors at each locus, so association tests used only the typed subset. Several of the top co-occurrence clusters appeared to be linked to parvovirus B19, influenza, CMV and Epstein-Barr virus, according to a later analysis. According to a later genetic analysis, donors in an Asian-associated ancestry cluster had fewer N-insertions in productive TCRs than the approximately 670-donor mean. The sequencing pipeline was judged likely to have produced a cluster of highly shared sequence variants as a technical artifact. The authors suggested that the approach could potentially be generalized to other disease states and immunological phenotypes.

The cohort comprised some 680 healthy bone marrow donors. At the time of sampling, all cohort members were nominally healthy, though unrecorded immune exposures were likely present. The donor tested CMV seropositive, placing the donor among the approximately 310 seropositive members of the cohort. Each donor provided a peripheral blood sample, and peripheral blood mononuclear cells were used for TCR beta sequencing. Genomic DNA was extracted from the blood cell samples with the Qiagen DNeasy Blood Extraction Kit. The cysteine opens and the phenylalanine closes a CDR3 of 15 amino acids. The retained sequence is limited to the CDR3, 45 bases, with the frame set at the first base. The V and J ends are trimmed by 2 bases and 5 bases, leaving 17 bases between them. Via the germline V gene, CDR1 is SGHRS and CDR2 YFSETQ. As for this clone: Its antigen is currently not known. One base away there is no much larger clone; base qualities are not given.

The protocol used for the library was the immunoSEQ multiplex PCR assay. The multiplex PCR relied on a mix of 60 forward primers for TCR Vbeta segments and 13 reverse primers for TCR Jbeta segments. A multiplex PCR assay on genomic DNA amplified the CDR3 region of rearranged TCR beta genes. The amplified TCR beta libraries were sequenced on the Illumina HiSeq System as 87-base-pair reads. The original methods were these. Across the 500 to 750 repertoires, a later analysis counted approximately 75 million unique TCR beta chains, around 11 million of which were shared by at least two donors. Raw reads were error-corrected and collapsed into unique sequences by a nearest-neighbor algorithm in which closely related sequences were merged to remove PCR and sequencing errors. CDR3 sequences were aligned to IMGT reference sequences to assign V, D and J gene segments. For a sequence to be retained, a match of at least six nucleotides was required to both a V gene segment and a J gene segment. A rearrangement counted as productive if the CDR3 had no stop codons and remained in frame with V and J, and every other rearrangement counted as non-productive. Following IMGT convention, CDR3 was defined as the stretch from the second conserved V-encoded cysteine up to the conserved J-encoded phenylalanine. In an earlier analysis of roughly 580 of the donors, sequences lacking an unambiguous match to a single V gene segment were excluded. In an earlier analysis of a few hundred of the donors, V segments were called functional above 56.7% productive rearrangements and were called segregating when the between-donor standard deviation exceeded 5%. A statistical classification framework was built for diagnosing cytomegalovirus status from the catalog of TCR beta chain sequences. A later analysis assigned V and J genes by comparing TCR nucleotide sequences with IMGT/GENE-DB human TR gene sequences. Using the TCRdist pipeline, a later analysis assigned CDR3 sequences along with most-parsimonious VDJ recombination scenarios. A later analysis defined each TCR beta chain by its CDR3 amino acid sequence plus V-gene family, and excluded reads lacking a unique V-gene family. To address suspected cross-contamination and a sequencing artifact, a later analysis removed 450 to 700 highly shared, low-generation-probability nucleotide sequences. A later analysis calculated a clonal expansion index for each public chain from normalized within-repertoire ranks of inferred template counts. In a later analysis, generation probabilities were computed with a VDJ recombination model fitted to out-of-frame rearrangements, and the resulting probabilities were checked against IGoR. In a later analysis, hypergeometric tests were used to score TCR-TCR, TCR-HLA and TCR-CMV co-occurrence, with a repertoire-size bias correction applied to TCR pairs. In a later analysis, false discovery rates were estimated by permuting HLA or CMV assignments 20 times. In a later analysis, co-occurring TCRs were grouped using DBSCAN, and TCRdist sequence similarity was added for clustering within HLA-allele-positive subsets. For co-occurrence clustering, repertoires with fewer than 30,000 or more than 120,000 public chains were excluded, along with a handful of repertoires with anomalous nucleotide sharing. TCRdb re-hosts the immuneACCESS table, in-frame sequences only. Its copies lack some clones; in the studies checked, an unresolved V gene accounts for under half of them, and the cause for the rest is not known. For V, J and clone size, that table is used; D and trimming come from the DNA. Recorded for this sample are around 130,000 clones; approximately 61% of them occurred a single time. The top ten clones comprise 1.6% of the sample.

The chain is assembled from TRBV5-1 and TRBJ2-7, and the D gene may be TRBD1, 7 bases matching. The sequence was collected from a young man in good health and CMV-seropositive. Sequencing was performed on PBMCs. In nucleotide form, the sequence is TGCGCCAGCAGCTTATTTGCCAGGGGGGCCCACGAGCAGTACTTC. Its translation is CASSLFARGAHEQYF.